This T cell receptor beta chain comes out of a study of identical twins. This CDR3 contains 18 residues. Germline V gives CDR1 SGHAT, CDR2 FQNNGV. V shed 4 bases and J 1 base; nucleotides not matched to a gene: 9. Healthy Caucasian donors formed the entire cohort. As concerns this clonotype: Its specificity is unknown.

Regarding the study as a whole: Out-of-frame alpha sequences shared by twins were enriched for low generation probability.

Template switching supplied a universal primer site; unique molecular identifiers were carried on the cDNA. MiXCR was run by TCRdb on the 5' RACE reads, yielding one entry per CDR3 protein. The sample includes approximately 890,000 distinct CDR3 sequences, roughly an eighth seen only once; the top ten take under 2%. These data also formed part of another study, on yellow fever vaccine responses in identical twins.

Material for sequencing was PBMCs. The receptor was isolated from a woman between 18 and 29 years old in good health. The chain has TRBV11-2 and TRBJ2-3, with 12 bases fitting TRBD1. CDR3 sequence: CASSSLAGQGAGTDTQYF. CDR3 sequence (DNA): TGTGCCAGCAGCTCCCTAGCGGGACAGGGGGCGGGCACAGATACGCAGTATTTT.